One and the same sample provided the 14 T cell receptor beta chains below, sequenced in a study of blood T cell repertoires in COVID-19. The protocol was immunoSEQ multiplex PCR, while the TCRdb copy is restricted to in-frame clones and leaves out a portion. Found here are about 84,000 clones, 65% to 90% of them singletons; the top ten hold 1.2%. The specimen was peripheral blood. The source of these receptors is a man aged 80 or over with active or convalescent COVID-19.

The chain joins TRBV5-6 to TRBJ2-3, with TRBD2 matching 7 bases. This CDR3 comprises 13 residues. Losses at the gene ends were 4 bases for V and 3 bases for J; bases not matched to a gene: 2. CDR1 SGHDT and CDR2 YYEEEE come from the germline V gene. CDR3: CASSGRVTDTQYF. CDR3 DNA sequence: TGTGCCAGCAGCGGGAGGGTTACAGATACGCAGTATTTT.

This chain connects TRBV5-1 to TRBJ1-3; D might be TRBD1 (5 bases). V was clipped by 3 bases and J by 0 bases, with 7 bases between them. The CDR3 extends over 14 amino acids. Germline CDR1 SGHRS, CDR2 YFSETQ. The chain's CDR3 is CASSSGDSGNTIYF. The CDR3 coding sequence is TGCGCCAGCAGCTCGGGGGACTCTGGAAACACCATATATTTT.

The chain is built from TRBV7-3 and TRBJ1-1, with a weak D call TRBD1 (6 bases). CDR3 size: 15 residues. From germline, CDR1 is SGHTA and CDR2 FQGTGA. V lost 5 bases and J 4 bases, leaving 17 bases between the germline ends. CDR3 protein: CASSPTPQGPTEAFF. CDR3 in DNA: TGTGCCAGCAGCCCGACTCCACAGGGACCCACTGAAGCTTTCTTT.

This clone occurred once. The chain carries TRBV3-1 (or the pseudogene TRBV3-2) and TRBJ1-1, with a possible D match to TRBD1 (5 bases). Between the trimmed V and J ends, which lost 0 bases and 1 base, there was a span of 6 bases. The CDR3 extends over 14 amino acids. Germline V CDR1 and CDR2: LGHDT, YNNKEL (reference sequence). Written as DNA, the CDR3 is TGTGCCAGCAGCCAAGATGGGGCGAACACTGAAGCTTTCTTT. Amino acids: CASSQDGANTEAFF.

In its sample, this clone was seen a few times. The chain carries TRBV11-2 and TRBJ2-1; TRBD1 might be the D (7 bases). Trimming took 4 bases from V and 1 from J, leaving 8 bases between them. The germline V gene has CDR1 SGHAT and CDR2 FQNNGV. The CDR3 is 14 amino acids. CDR3 residues: CASSSGGSYNEQFF. The DNA for the CDR3 is TGTGCCAGCAGCTCAGGGGGGTCCTACAATGAGCAGTTCTTC.

The chain has TRBV5-1 and TRBJ1-5, with D possibly being TRBD1 (5 bases). V was trimmed by 6 bases and J by 1 base, leaving 14 bases between them. Looked up from germline, CDR1 is SGHRS and CDR2 is YFSETQ. The CDR3 is 15 residues long. CDR3 protein: CASIHRQTSNQPQHF. The CDR3 coding sequence is TGCGCCAGCATTCATAGACAGACAAGCAATCAGCCCCAGCATTTT.

This chain links TRBV15 with TRBJ1-4; no definite D call. Trimming shortened V by 1 base and J by 6 bases, and 9 bases separated the two germline ends. Germline CDR1 reads LNHNV; CDR2 reads YYDKDF (reference sequence). The CDR3 spans 14 residues. CDR3: CATSRGGVDEKLFF. The DNA for the CDR3 is TGTGCCACCAGCAGAGGTGGAGTTGATGAAAAACTGTTTTTT.

The V and J genes are TRBV6-1 and TRBJ2-3; weak D call: TRBD1 (6 bases). The CDR3 consists of 15 residues. The V end lost 2 bases, the J end lost 4 bases, and 13 bases lay between the germline ends. CDR1 is MNHNS, CDR2 SASEGT, per germline. The CDR3 DNA is TGTGCCAGCAGTGAATTCAGGGGCGTGGCAGATACGCAGTATTTT. It yields the protein CASSEFRGVADTQYF.

The chain links TRBV3-1 (or the pseudogene TRBV3-2) to TRBJ2-1, with D possibly being TRBD2 (5 bases). In germline, CDR1 is LGHDT, CDR2 YNNKEL (reference sequence). V lost 3 bases, J lost 2 bases, and 14 bases lay in between. The CDR3 is 16 amino acids. In nucleotides, the CDR3 is TGTGCCAGCAGCCAGGAAGTGGGGAGACCCTACAATGAGCAGTTCTTC. It specifies CASSQEVGRPYNEQFF.

The gene calls are TRBV3-1 (or the pseudogene TRBV3-2) and TRBJ2-7; 7 positions match TRBD2. The CDR3 is 15 amino acids. From germline, CDR1 is LGHDT and CDR2 YNNKEL (reference sequence). J gave up 0 bases and V 1 base, and 3 bases lay outside the gene matches. In nucleotides, the CDR3 is TGTGCCAGCAGCCAAGGACTAGCAAGCTCCTACGAGCAGTACTTC. The encoded protein is CASSQGLASSYEQYF.

In its sample, this clone was seen a few times. The V and J genes are TRBV4-3 and TRBJ2-3; 10 positions match TRBD2. With 3 bases clipped from V and 5 bases from J, the junction kept 8 bases outside the gene matches. Germline CDR1 reads LGHNA; CDR2 reads YSLEER. This CDR3 spans 16 amino acids. The CDR3 sequence is CASSQSGRAAGDTQYF. The CDR3 DNA reads as TGCGCCAGCAGCCAGAGCGGGAGGGCCGCTGGAGATACGCAGTATTTT.

V is TRBV7-2 and J is TRBJ1-6; no definite D call. V lost 5 bases and J lost 10, with 21 bases in between. CDR3 length: 16 amino acids. Germline CDR1 SGHTA, CDR2 FQGNSA. This CDR3 reads CASSPIFAGGLSPLHF. The DNA for the CDR3 is TGTGCCAGCAGCCCCATCTTCGCGGGCGGTCTGTCACCCCTCCACTTT.

This chain connects TRBV7-2 to TRBJ1-5; TRBD1 aligns across 8 bases. This CDR3 has 16 amino acids. Trimming took 6 bases from V and 2 from J; bases not matched to a gene: 9. CDR1 and CDR2 from the germline V gene are SGHTA and FQGNSA. Here the CDR3 reads CASRPTGVGGNQPQHF. DNA of the CDR3: TGTGCCAGCAGGCCGACAGGGGTAGGTGGCAATCAGCCCCAGCATTTT.

This sequence joins TRBV12-3 or TRBV12-4 and TRBJ1-1, with D uncertain. The CDR3 extends over 12 amino acids. V was clipped by 6 bases and J by 13 bases, with 18 bases between them. The CDR3 nucleotides are TGTGCCAGCAGCTTCCTGGGTCAGAGAGGTTTCTTT. Amino acid sequence: CASSFLGQRGFF.